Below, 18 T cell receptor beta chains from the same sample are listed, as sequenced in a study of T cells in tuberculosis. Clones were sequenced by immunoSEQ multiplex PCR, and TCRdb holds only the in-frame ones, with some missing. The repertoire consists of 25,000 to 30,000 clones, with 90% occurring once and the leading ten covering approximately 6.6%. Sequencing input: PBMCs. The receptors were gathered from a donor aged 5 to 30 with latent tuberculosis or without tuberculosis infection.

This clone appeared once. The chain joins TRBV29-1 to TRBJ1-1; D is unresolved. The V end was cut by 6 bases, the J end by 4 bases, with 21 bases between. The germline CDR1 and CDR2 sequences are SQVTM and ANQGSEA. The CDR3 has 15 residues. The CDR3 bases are TGCAGCGTAACTACTTCGAACACCGGGAGCACTGAAGCTTTCTTT. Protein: CSVTTSNTGSTEAFF.

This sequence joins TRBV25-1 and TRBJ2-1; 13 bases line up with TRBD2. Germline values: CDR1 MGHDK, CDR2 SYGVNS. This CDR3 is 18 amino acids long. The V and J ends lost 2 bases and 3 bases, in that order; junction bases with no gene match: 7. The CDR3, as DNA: TGTGCCAGCAGTGAAGAACCACTAGCGGGGGGGTACTACAATGAGCAGTTCTTC. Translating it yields CASSEEPLAGGYYNEQFF.

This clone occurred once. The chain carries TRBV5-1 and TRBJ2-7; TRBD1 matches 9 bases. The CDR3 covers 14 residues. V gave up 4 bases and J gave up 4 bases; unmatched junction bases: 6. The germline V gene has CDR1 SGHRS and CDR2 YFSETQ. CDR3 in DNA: TGCGCCAGCAGCCCAACCGGACAGGGGTACGAGCAGTACTTC. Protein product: CASSPTGQGYEQYF.

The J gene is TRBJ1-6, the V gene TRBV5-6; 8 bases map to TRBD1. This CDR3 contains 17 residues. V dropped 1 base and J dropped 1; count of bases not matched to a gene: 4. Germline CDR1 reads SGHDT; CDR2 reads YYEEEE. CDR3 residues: CASSLTGGSSYNSPLHF. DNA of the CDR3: TGTGCCAGCAGCTTGACAGGGGGGAGTTCCTATAATTCACCCCTCCACTTT.

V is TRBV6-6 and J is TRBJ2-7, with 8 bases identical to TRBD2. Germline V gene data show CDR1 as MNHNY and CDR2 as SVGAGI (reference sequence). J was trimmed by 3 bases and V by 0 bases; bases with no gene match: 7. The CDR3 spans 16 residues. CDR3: CASSYSGGGIFYEQYF. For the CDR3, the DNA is TGTGCCAGCAGTTACTCTGGCGGGGGGATCTTCTACGAGCAGTACTTC.

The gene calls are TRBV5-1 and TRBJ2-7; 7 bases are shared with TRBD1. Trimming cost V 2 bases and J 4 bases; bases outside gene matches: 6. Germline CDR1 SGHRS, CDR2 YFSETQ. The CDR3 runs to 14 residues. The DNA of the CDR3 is TGCGCCAGCAGCTTAGGGACAGCCTGGTACGAGCAGTACTTC. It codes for CASSLGTAWYEQYF.

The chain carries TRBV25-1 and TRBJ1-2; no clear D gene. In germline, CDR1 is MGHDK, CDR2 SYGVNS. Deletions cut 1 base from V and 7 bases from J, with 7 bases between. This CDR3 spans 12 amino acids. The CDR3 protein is CASSESGSGYTF. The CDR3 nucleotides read TGTGCCAGCAGTGAATCCGGTTCTGGCTACACCTTC.

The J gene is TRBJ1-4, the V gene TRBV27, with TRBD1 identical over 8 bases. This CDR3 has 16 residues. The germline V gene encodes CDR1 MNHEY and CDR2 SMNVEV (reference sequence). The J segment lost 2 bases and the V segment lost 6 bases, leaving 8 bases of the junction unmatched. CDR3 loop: CASSHDRGPTNEKLFF. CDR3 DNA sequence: TGTGCCAGCAGCCACGACAGGGGCCCCACTAATGAAAAACTGTTTTTT.

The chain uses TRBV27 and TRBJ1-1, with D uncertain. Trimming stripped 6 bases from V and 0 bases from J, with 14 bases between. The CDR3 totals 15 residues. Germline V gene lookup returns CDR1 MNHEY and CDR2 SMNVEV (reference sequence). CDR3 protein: CASSNVGRVNTEAFF. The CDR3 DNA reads TGTGCCAGCAGCAACGTTGGGAGGGTGAACACTGAAGCTTTCTTT.

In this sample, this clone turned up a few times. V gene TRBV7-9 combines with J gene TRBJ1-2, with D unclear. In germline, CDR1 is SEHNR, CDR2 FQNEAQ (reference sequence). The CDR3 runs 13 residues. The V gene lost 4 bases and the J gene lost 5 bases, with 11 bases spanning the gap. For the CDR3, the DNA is TGTGCCAGCAGCTATGAAATAGATTATGGCTACACCTTC. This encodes CASSYEIDYGYTF.

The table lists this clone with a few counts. CDR3 amino acids: CASSFGTGPSSYEQYF. The CDR3 DNA follows: TGTGCCAGCAGTTTCGGGACAGGGCCAAGCTCCTACGAGCAGTACTTC. The chain couples TRBV28 to TRBJ2-7; TRBD1 matches at 9 bases. Trimming took 3 bases from V and 0 from J; bases not matched to a gene: 6. The CDR3 length is 16 residues. Germline V gene lookup returns CDR1 MDHEN and CDR2 SYDVKM.

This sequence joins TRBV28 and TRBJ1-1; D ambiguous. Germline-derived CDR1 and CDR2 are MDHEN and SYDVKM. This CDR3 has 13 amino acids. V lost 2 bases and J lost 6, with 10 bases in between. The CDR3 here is CASSLPRDSEAFF. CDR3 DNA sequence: TGTGCCAGCAGTTTACCCCGGGATTCTGAAGCTTTCTTT.

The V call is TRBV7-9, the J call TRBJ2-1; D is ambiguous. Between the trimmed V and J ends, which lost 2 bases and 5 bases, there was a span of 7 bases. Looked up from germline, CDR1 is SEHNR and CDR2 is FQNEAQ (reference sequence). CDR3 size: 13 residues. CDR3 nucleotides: TGTGCCAGCAGCTTACGAGTTAACAATGAGCAGTTCTTC. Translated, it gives CASSLRVNNEQFF.

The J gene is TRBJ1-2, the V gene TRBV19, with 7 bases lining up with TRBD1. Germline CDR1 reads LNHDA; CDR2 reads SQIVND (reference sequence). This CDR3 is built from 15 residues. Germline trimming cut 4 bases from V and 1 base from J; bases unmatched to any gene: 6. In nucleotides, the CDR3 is TGTGCCAGTAGTAGACAGGGTCGGGGTAACTATGGCTACACCTTC. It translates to CASSRQGRGNYGYTF.

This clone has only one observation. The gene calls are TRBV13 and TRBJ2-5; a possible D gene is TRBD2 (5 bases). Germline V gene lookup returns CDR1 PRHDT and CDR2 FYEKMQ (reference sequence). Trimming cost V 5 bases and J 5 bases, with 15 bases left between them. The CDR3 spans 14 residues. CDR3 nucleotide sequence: TGTGCCAGCAGCGCTACGGGGTTTGGTGAGACCCAGTACTTC. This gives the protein CASSATGFGETQYF.

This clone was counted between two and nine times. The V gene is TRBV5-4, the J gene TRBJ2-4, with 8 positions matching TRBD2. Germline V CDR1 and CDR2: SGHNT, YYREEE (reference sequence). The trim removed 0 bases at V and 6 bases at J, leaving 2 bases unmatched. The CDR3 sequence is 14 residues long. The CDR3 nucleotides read TGTGCCAGCAGCTTGGGGCTAGCGGGAAACATTCAGTACTTC. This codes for CASSLGLAGNIQYF.

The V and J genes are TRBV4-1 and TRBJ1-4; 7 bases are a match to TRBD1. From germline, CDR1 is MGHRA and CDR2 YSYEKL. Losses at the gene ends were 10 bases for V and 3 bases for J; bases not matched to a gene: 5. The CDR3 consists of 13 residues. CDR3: CATLGQPNEKLFF. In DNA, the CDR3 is TGCGCCACCTTGGGACAGCCTAATGAAAAACTGTTTTTT.

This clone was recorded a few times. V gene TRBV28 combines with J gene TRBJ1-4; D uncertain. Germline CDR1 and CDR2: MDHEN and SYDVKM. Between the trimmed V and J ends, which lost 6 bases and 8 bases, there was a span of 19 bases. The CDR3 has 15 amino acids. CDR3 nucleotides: TGTGCCAGCAGACCTATAGTGCGTCGTCTCGAAAAACTGTTTTTT. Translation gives CASRPIVRRLEKLFF.